This T cell receptor beta chain came from a study of cytomegalovirus exposure and HLA in healthy donors. Findings and limits, study-wide: The classifier reportedly diagnosed cytomegalovirus status with high sensitivity and specificity. The study listed roughly 160 cytomegalovirus-associated TCR beta chains. Rare TCR sequences predominated, though certain public TCRs were found in many donors. Researchers left out some V segments, among them TRBV6-2 and TRBV6-3, as indistinguishable.

Germline lookup yields CDR1 MGHRA and CDR2 YSYEKL. The CDR3 is made up of 20 amino acids. Trimming removed 3 bases from V and 0 bases from J; junction bases left unmatched: 14. Primers included in the PCR were 60 Vbeta and 13 Jbeta primers. Here immunoSEQ multiplex PCR was the method, and the copy in TCRdb shows in-frame clones only, minus some. The repertoire consists of about 140,000 clones, with roughly 80% occurring once and the leading ten covering 1.2%. Comment on this clone: Its matching antigen is unknown.

Material for sequencing was PBMCs. This chain links TRBV4-1 with TRBJ2-7; 13 positions agree with TRBD2. The source is a female donor in good health and CMV-seronegative. The DNA for the CDR3 is TGCGCCAGCAGCCAGCTCACACCGGGACTAGCGGGGCCTAGCTCCTACGAGCAGTACTTC. Amino acid sequence: CASSQLTPGLAGPSSYEQYF.